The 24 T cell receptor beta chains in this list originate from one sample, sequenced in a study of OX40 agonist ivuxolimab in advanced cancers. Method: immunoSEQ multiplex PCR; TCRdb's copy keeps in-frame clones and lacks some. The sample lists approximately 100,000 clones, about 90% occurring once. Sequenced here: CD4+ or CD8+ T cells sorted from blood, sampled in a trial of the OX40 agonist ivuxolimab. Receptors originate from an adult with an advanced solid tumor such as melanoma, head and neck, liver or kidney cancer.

The CDR3 loop is CASSPGQGYGYTF. DNA of the CDR3: TGTGCCAGCAGCCCGGGACAAGGATATGGCTACACCTTC. This chain links TRBV11-3 with TRBJ1-2; maybe TRBD1 (6 bases). Germline V gene lookup returns CDR1 SGHNT and CDR2 YENEEA. V lost 5 bases and J 5 bases, leaving 12 bases between the germline ends. This CDR3 comprises 13 residues.

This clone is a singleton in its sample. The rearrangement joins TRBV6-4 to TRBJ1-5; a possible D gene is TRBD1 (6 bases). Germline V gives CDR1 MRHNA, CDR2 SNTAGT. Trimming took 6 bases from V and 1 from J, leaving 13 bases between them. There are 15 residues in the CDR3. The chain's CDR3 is CASSQDQGSNQPQHF. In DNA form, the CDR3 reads TGTGCCAGCAGCCAAGATCAGGGGAGCAATCAGCCCCAGCATTTT.

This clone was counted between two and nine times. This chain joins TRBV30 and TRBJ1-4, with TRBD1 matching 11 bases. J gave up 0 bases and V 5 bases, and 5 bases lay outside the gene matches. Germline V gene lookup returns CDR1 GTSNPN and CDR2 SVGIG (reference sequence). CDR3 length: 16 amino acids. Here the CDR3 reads CAWAPGQGATNEKLFF. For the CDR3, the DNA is TGTGCCTGGGCCCCGGGACAGGGGGCAACTAATGAAAAACTGTTTTTT.

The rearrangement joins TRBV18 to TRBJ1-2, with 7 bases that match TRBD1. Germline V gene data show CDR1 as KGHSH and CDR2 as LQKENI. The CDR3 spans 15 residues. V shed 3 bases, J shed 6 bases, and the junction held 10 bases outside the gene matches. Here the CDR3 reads CASSPRQGREDGYTF. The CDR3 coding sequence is TGTGCCAGCTCACCCCGACAGGGAAGGGAAGATGGCTACACCTTC.

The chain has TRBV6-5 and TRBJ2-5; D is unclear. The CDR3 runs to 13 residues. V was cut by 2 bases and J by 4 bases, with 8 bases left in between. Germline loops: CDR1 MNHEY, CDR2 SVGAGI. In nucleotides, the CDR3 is TGTGCCAGCAGTTACATGGTTACAGAGACCCAGTACTTC. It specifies CASSYMVTETQYF.

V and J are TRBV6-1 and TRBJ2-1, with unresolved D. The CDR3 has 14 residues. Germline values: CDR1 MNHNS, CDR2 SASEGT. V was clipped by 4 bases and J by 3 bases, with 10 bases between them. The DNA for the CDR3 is TGTGCCAGCAGTGCAGAGACTTACTACAATGAGCAGTTCTTC. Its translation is CASSAETYYNEQFF.

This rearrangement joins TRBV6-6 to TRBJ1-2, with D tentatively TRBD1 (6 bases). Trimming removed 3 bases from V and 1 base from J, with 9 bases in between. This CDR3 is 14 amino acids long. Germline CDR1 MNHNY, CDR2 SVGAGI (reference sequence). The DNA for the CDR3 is TGTGCCAGCAGTTATCCAGGGGTTAACTATGGCTACACCTTC. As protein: CASSYPGVNYGYTF.

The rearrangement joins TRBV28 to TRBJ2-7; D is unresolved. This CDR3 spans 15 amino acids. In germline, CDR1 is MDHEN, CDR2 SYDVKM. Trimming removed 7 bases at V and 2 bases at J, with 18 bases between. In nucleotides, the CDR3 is TGTGCCAGCACCTCAGGCAGCTCCAGGACCTACGAGCAGTACTTC. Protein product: CASTSGSSRTYEQYF.

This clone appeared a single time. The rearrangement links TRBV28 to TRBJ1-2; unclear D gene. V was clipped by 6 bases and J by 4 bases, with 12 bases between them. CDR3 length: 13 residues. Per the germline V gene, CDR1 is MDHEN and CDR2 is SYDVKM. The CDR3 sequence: CASRLTLSYGYTF. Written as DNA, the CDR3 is TGTGCCAGCAGATTAACCCTTTCCTATGGCTACACCTTC.

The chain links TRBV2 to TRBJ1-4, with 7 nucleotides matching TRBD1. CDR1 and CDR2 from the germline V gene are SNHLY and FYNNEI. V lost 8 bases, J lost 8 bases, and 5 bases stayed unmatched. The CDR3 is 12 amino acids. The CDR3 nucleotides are TGTGCCAGCGGGCCAGGGGGAGAAAAACTGTTTTTT. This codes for CASGPGGEKLFF.

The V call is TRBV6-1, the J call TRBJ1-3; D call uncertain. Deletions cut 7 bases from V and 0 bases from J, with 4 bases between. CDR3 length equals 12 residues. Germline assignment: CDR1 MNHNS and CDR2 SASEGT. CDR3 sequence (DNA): TGTGCCAGCACTAGCTCTGGAAACACCATATATTTT. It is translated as CASTSSGNTIYF.

The CDR3 loop is CASSLAGWADTQYF. DNA of the CDR3: TGTGCCAGCAGCTTAGCTGGGTGGGCGGATACGCAGTATTTT. This sequence joins TRBV7-2 and TRBJ2-3; no reliable D call. Trimming pared 0 bases from V and 6 bases from J, leaving 10 bases between. Looked up from germline, CDR1 is SGHTA and CDR2 is FQGNSA. CDR3 length equals 14 residues.

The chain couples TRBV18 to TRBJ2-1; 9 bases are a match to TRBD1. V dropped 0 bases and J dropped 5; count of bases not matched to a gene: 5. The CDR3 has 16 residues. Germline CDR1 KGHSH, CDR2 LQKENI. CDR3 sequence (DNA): TGTGCCAGCTCACCACCGTACAGGGGGCAGGACAATGAGCAGTTCTTC. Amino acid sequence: CASSPPYRGQDNEQFF.

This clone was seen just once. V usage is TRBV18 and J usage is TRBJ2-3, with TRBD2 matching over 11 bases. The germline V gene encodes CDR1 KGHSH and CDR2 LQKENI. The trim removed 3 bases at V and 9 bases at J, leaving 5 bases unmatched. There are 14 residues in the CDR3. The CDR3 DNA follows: TGTGCCAGCTCACCCTTAGCGGGGGGGCAGACGCAGTATTTT. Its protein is CASSPLAGGQTQYF.

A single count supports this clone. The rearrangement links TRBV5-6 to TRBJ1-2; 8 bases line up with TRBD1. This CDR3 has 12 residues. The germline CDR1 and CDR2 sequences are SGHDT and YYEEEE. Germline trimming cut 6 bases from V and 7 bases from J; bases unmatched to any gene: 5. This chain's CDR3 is CASTPGGSGYTF. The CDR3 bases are TGTGCCAGCACCCCAGGGGGCAGTGGCTACACCTTC.

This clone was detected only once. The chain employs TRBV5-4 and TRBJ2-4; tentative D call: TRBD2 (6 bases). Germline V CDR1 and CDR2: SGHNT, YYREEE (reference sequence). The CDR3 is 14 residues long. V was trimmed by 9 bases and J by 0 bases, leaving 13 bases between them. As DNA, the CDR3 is TGTGCCACCCTAGCGCGAAGAGCCAAAAACATTCAGTACTTC. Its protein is CATLARRAKNIQYF.

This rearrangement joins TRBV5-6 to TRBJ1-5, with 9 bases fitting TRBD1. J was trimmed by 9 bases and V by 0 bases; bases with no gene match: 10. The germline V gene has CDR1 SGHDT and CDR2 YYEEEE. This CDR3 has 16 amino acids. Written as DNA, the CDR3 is TGTGCCAGCAGCTTGGAGGGACAGGGAACCCCGGGGCCCCAGCATTTT. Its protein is CASSLEGQGTPGPQHF.

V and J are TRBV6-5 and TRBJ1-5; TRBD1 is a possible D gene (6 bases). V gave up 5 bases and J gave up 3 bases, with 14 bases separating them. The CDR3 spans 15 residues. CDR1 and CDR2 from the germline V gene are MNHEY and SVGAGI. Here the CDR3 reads CASSRTENNNQPQHF. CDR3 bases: TGTGCCAGCAGTAGGACAGAGAATAACAATCAGCCCCAGCATTTT.

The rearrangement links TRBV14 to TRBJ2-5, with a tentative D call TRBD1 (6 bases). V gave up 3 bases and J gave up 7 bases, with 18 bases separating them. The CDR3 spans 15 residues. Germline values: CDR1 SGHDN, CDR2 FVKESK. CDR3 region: CASSQYSQGFGTQYF. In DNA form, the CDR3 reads TGTGCCAGCAGCCAGTACTCACAGGGATTTGGGACCCAGTACTTC. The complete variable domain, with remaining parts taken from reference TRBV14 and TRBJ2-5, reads EAGVTQFPSHSVIEKGQTVTLRCDPISGHDNLYWYRRVMGKEIKFLLHFVKESKQDESGMPNNRFLAERTGGTYSTLKVQPAELEDSGVYFCASSQYSQGFGTQYFGPGTRLLVL.

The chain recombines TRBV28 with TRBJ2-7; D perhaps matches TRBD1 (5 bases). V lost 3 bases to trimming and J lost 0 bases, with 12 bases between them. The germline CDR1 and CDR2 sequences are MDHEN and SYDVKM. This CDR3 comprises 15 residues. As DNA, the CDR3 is TGTGCCAGCAGTTTCAGGGTCCCCCACTCCTACGAGCAGTACTTC. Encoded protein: CASSFRVPHSYEQYF.

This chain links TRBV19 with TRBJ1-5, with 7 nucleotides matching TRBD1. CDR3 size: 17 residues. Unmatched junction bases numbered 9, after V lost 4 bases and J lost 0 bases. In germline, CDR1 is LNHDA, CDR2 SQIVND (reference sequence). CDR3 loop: CASSTLGGTDSNQPQHF. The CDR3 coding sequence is TGTGCCAGTAGTACCCTAGGAGGGACAGATAGCAATCAGCCCCAGCATTTT.

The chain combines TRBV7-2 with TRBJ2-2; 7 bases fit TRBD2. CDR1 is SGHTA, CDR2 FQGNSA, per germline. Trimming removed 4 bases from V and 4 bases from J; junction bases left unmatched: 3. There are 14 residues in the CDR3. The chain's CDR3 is CASSSGLITGELFF. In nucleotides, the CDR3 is TGTGCCAGCAGCTCGGGACTAATCACCGGGGAGCTGTTTTTT.

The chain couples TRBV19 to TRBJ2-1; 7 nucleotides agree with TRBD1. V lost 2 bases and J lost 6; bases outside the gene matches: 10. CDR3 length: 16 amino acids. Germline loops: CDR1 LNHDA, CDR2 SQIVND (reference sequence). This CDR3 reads CASSISSLGQANEQFF. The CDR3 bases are TGTGCCAGTAGTATAAGCTCACTCGGACAGGCCAATGAGCAGTTCTTC.

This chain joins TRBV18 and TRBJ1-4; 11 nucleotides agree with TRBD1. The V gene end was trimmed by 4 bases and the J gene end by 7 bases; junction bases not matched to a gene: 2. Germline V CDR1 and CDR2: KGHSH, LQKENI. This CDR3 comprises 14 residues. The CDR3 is CASSLDRGREKLFF. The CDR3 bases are TGTGCCAGCTCACTGGACAGGGGGCGTGAAAAACTGTTTTTT.